This T cell receptor beta chain was retrieved from a study of monozygotic twins with inflammatory bowel disease. CDR1 and CDR2 from the germline V gene are KGHDR and SFDVKD. CDR3 size: 14 residues. Notes on this clonotype: Its target is not known.

Findings and caveats of the study: Compared with healthy co-twins, IBD patients showed reduced TCRbeta repertoire diversity by inverse Simpson.

Every single donor had a roughly 2.5 ml blood sample drawn. The template was total RNA from whole blood, with no T cell sorting. Nested PCRs (16 and 9 cycles, two total) were applied to TCRalpha and TCRbeta cDNA. Using the 5' RACE reads, TCRdb records one entry per CDR3 protein without DNA. The table for this sample gives around 140,000 distinct CDR3 sequences. This chain uses TRBV24-1 with TRBJ2-7; TCRdb calls TRBD1, which cannot be checked without DNA. The clonotype originates from a human donor with ulcerative colitis or Crohn's disease, or a healthy co-twin of an affected twin (not recorded which). What was sequenced was blood. The CDR3 is CATSATGIYYEQYF.